These T cell receptor beta chains were read from a single sample in a study of control samples from healthy donors and cancer patients. Method: immunoSEQ multiplex PCR; TCRdb's copy keeps in-frame clones and lacks some. The repertoire includes 150,000 to 200,000 clones, around 88% of them detected once, and more than 1.5% sits in the top ten. Sequences were obtained from blood. The origin of the receptors is a young man in good health. Both conserved end residues are part of each CDR3. D genes are given only for firm matches. A clone size is listed for some rows: how often the clone was seen (once, few, many), or a class if it is expanded.

clone size	V gene	D gene	J gene	CDR3 protein	CDR3 DNA
.	TRBV19	.	TRBJ2-3	CASSMTIGTDTQYF	TGTGCCAGTAGTATGACAATCGGCACAGATACGCAGTATTTT
.	TRBV9	TRBD2	TRBJ2-1	CASSARTSGTNSYNEQFF	TGTGCCAGCAGCGCCCGGACTAGCGGGACCAACTCCTACAATGAGCAGTTCTTC
once	TRBV12-3/TRBV12-4	.	TRBJ2-7	CASSLAQEDEQYF	TGTGCCAGCAGTTTAGCGCAAGAGGACGAGCAGTACTTC
.	TRBV7-8	TRBD1	TRBJ1-1	CASSSRTGGGTEAFF	TGTGCCAGCAGCTCACGAACAGGGGGTGGGACTGAAGCTTTCTTT
once	TRBV7-9	.	TRBJ2-3	CASSSARDRGARFTQYF	TGTGCCAGCAGCTCCGCCCGCGATCGGGGGGCCAGGTTCACGCAGTATTTT
once	TRBV3-1/TRBV3-2	.	TRBJ2-7	CASSQEWGEQYF	TGTGCCAGCAGCCAAGAGTGGGGCGAGCAGTACTTC
.	TRBV7-9	.	TRBJ2-5	CASSPWTEETQYF	TGTGCCAGCAGCCCCTGGACAGAAGAGACCCAGTACTTC
.	TRBV25-1	.	TRBJ1-1	CASSEYRSSGAEAFF	TGTGCCAGCAGTGAATATAGGAGTTCGGGGGCTGAAGCTTTCTTT
.	TRBV19	.	TRBJ2-3	CASSSPPGTSRYTDTQYF	TGTGCCAGTAGTTCCCCCCCCGGGACTTCCCGTTACACAGATACGCAGTATTTT
.	TRBV15	.	TRBJ1-5	CASPLSKGWEWSNQPQHF	TGTGCCTCCCCTCTTTCTAAGGGTTGGGAATGGAGCAATCAGCCCCAGCATTTT